One sample yielded the 8 T cell receptor beta chains listed below, sequenced in a study of T cell repertoires in cytomegalovirus infection. TCRdb re-analysed the reads in MiXCR, keeping a single row per CDR3 protein. This sample has roughly 760,000 distinct CDR3 sequences; roughly 36% occur once, and the top ten carry roughly 2.9%. Sequences were obtained from PBMCs. These receptors were obtained from a human donor in good health (CMV status not recorded). Some clones in this sample may be carry-over from other donors' samples.

This clonotype was seen many times. This chain links TRBV7-2 with TRBJ1-2, with TRBD1 identical over 8 bases. Unmatched junction bases numbered 7, after V lost 4 bases and J lost 6 bases. Germline CDR1 and CDR2: SGHTA and FQGNSA. The CDR3 has 14 amino acids. The CDR3 here is CASSYPRTGNGYTF. The DNA of the CDR3 is TGTGCCAGCAGCTACCCTAGGACAGGGAATGGCTACACCTTC.

The J gene is TRBJ2-5, the V gene TRBV29-1, with a weak D call TRBD1 (6 bases). The CDR3 covers 16 residues. V was cut by 0 bases and J by 5 bases, with 19 bases left in between. Germline-derived CDR1 and CDR2 are SQVTM and ANQGSEA. CDR3 sequence: CSVEDPTGWQGETQYF. CDR3 nucleotides: TGCAGCGTTGAAGATCCTACTGGTTGGCAGGGGGAGACCCAGTACTTC.

The chain combines TRBV30 with TRBJ1-5; 7 positions match TRBD1. Unmatched junction bases numbered 6, after V lost 0 bases and J lost 4 bases. This CDR3 has 15 residues. Germline-derived CDR1 and CDR2 are GTSNPN and SVGIG (reference sequence). DNA for the CDR3: TGTGCCTGGAGTGTACTCGGGACAGAAAATCAGCCCCAGCATTTT. Translated: CAWSVLGTENQPQHF.

This clonotype was counted a few times. The V and J genes are TRBV12-3 or TRBV12-4 and TRBJ2-3, with 10 bases fitting TRBD2. Losses at the gene ends were 5 bases for V and 4 bases for J; bases not matched to a gene: 6. CDR3 length: 15 amino acids. The chain's CDR3 is CASSPLAGVADTQYF. CDR3 coding DNA: TGTGCCAGCAGTCCTCTAGCGGGAGTCGCAGATACGCAGTATTTT.

V usage is TRBV18 and J usage is TRBJ2-1; unclear D gene. V shed 5 bases and J shed 4 bases, with 18 bases lying between them. Germline assignment: CDR1 KGHSH and CDR2 LQKENI. This CDR3 has 16 amino acids. CDR3 nucleotides: TGTGCCAGCTCAGACCCTTCTGGGCAGACGTACAATGAGCAGTTCTTC. Its protein product is CASSDPSGQTYNEQFF.

Remarks on this clonotype: At one of its ends the junction is not consistent with the germline gene, which may arise from a read error. In DNA form, the CDR3 reads TGTGCCAGCAACGTGGGAGGAGCAGAATTCTACGAGCCGTACTTC. Its protein is CASNVGGAEFYEPYF. The chain employs TRBV28 and TRBJ2-7; a possible D gene is TRBD2 (6 bases). Germline CDR1 reads MDHEN; CDR2 reads SYDVKM. CDR3 length: 15 residues.

The genes are TRBV29-1 and TRBJ1-2; D not resolved. Germline CDR1 and CDR2: SQVTM and ANQGSEA. Trimming cost V 4 bases and J 6 bases, with 18 bases left between them. The CDR3 contains 14 residues. Here the CDR3 reads CSVGRLQASNGYTF. In DNA, the CDR3 is TGCAGCGTTGGACGGCTTCAAGCCTCGAATGGCTACACCTTC.

The chain has TRBV28 and TRBJ2-4; D is uncertain. CDR1 and CDR2 from the germline V gene are MDHEN and SYDVKM. V was cut by 6 bases and J by 0 bases, with 15 bases left in between. The CDR3 runs to 16 residues. CDR3 protein: CASSPREMVAKNIQYF. Here the CDR3 DNA reads TGTGCCAGCAGCCCTCGAGAAATGGTAGCCAAAAACATTCAGTACTTC.